The TCR beta chain under discussion was sequenced for a study of blood T cells in healthy people across ages. A J-beta primer mix and a sample-barcoded 5' primer were used in a second PCR of about 7 to 12 cycles. Tags on each cDNA molecule came from a template-switch adaptor with 12 random nucleotides. TCRdb re-derived calls from the 5' RACE reads in MiXCR, one entry per CDR3 protein. The top ten clones hold around 4% of a sample with approximately 1.5 million distinct CDR3 sequences, under 55% of them seen once. Germline V gives CDR1 DFQATT, CDR2 SNEGSKA (reference sequence). V was trimmed by 7 bases and J by 5 bases, leaving 14 bases between them. This CDR3 comprises 12 residues. The table lists this clonotype with a few counts. Isolated PBMCs totaled at least 7 million in each sample.

The sequenced sample consisted of blood. The chain couples TRBV20-1 to TRBJ1-2; tentatively, D is TRBD1 (6 bases). The sequence came from a woman aged 18 to 35 in good health. The CDR3 here is CSVRAQGYGYTF. Written as DNA, the CDR3 is TGCAGTGTCAGAGCCCAGGGGTATGGCTACACCTTC.